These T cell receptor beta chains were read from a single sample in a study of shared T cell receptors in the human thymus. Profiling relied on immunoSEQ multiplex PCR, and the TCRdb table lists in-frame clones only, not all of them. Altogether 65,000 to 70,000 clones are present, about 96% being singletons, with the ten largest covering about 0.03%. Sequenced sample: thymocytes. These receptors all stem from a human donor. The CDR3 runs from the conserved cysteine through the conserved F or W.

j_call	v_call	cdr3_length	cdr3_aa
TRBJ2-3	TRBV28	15	CASSTRRGGPGAQYF
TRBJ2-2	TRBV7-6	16	CASSHDRVMNTGELFF
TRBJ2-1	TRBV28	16	CASRSIRDREYNEQFF
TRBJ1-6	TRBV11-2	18	CASSGVDGPAPLNSPLHF
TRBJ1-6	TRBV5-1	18	CASSAGQGNGSYNSPLHF
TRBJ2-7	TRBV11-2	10	CASSLSVQYF
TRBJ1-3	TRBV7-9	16	CASSLAGTAEGNTIYF
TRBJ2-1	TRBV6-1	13	CASSFSGDNEQFF
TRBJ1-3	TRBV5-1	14	CASSLDAPGNTIYF
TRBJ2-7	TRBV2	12	CASSDLSYEQYF
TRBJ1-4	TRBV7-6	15	CASSFSDGLNEKLFF
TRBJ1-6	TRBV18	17	CASSLYAWTDNNSPLHF
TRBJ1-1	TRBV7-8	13	CASRTSGNTEAFF
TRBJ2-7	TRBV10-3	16	CAISDWISPGSYEQYF
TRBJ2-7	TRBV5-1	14	CASSPGQGLYEQYF
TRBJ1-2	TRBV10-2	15	CASSFLWDSPIGYTF
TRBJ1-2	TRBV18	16	CASSPAPLRANYGYTF
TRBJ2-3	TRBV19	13	CASRDRGSDTQYF
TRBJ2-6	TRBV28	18	CASSSQTGIRSGANVLTF
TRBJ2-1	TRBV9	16	CASSVEVGGRDDEQFF
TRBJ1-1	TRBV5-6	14	CAGTGGQGNTEAFF
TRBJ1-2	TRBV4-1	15	CASSQDGPHLYGYTF
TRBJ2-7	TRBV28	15	CASSFGPGPSYEQYF
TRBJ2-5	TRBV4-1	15	CASSQRTGVGETQYF
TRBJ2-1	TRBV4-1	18	CASSQEGRAGRGGNEQFF
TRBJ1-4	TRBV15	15	CATSRDIGGEGKLFF
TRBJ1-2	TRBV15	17	CATSRDGAGRANYGYTF
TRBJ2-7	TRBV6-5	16	CASSSYRYPDSYEQYF
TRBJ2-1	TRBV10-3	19	CAISEKAGTSGGLYNEQFF
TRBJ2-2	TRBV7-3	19	CASSLKTESRNRDTGELFF
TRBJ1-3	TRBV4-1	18	CASSHPGGRQFPGNTIYF
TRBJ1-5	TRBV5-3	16	CARSLKQQGGNQPQHF
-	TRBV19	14	CASSTGQSSYEQYF
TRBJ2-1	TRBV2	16	CASSSLGVISYNEQFF
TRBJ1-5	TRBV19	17	CASSPQGTLASNQPQHF
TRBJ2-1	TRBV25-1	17	CASSPTLSGGLVDEQFF
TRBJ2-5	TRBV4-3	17	CASSQDQRGGPCGTQYF
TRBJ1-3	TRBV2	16	CASSDAGGPTGNTIYF